The TCR beta chain described here comes from a study of blood T cell repertoires in COVID-19 (dated by TCRdb to the early 2020s). The study in broad terms: The collaborator samples originated in the United States, Italy and Spain and spanned the acute and convalescent phases of COVID-19. The prospective study material was composed of cDNA or gDNA derived from T cells, B-cell-depleted T cells, or PBMCs. Deeply sampled blood TCRbeta repertoires from subjects exposed to, actively infected with, or recovered from COVID-19 were included in the dataset. The repertoires were released in a freely available public database intended as a resource for research on the immune response to SARS-CoV-2. Samples came from the ongoing ImmuneRACE study (first 160 participants) plus 1,254 subjects from 6 global collaborators. Nearly every sample came with metadata listing a de-identified subject ID, COVID-19 status, age in years and sex. Where available, HLA class I and class II types were obtained from metadata supplied by the sample provider rather than from assay-based typing. What the research found in general, with its limitations: The quantity of clinical and demographic metadata differed by source and by participant and was supplied without curation.

CDR1 and CDR2, looked up from the germline V gene, are MNHNS and SASEGT. The CDR3, from cysteine to phenylalanine, totals 15 residues. Only the CDR3 DNA stays, 45 bases, in frame from base 1. Trimming costs V 2 bases and J 5 bases, and their ends lie 10 bases apart. Of note for this clone: It has no known antigen specificity. Nothing much larger sits one base from this clone, and base qualities are not available.

TCRbeta CDR3 regions were amplified from genomic DNA using the immunoSEQ Assay, a bias-controlled multiplex PCR. On the authors' methods: The number of nucleated cells in each sample was estimated from the amplification of reference gene primers within the assay. Sequence reads were collapsed and filtered to measure the absolute abundance of every unique TCRbeta CDR3 rearrangement. For each sample, productive Simpson clonality was calculated by taking the square root of Simpson's diversity index across productive rearrangements. What TCRdb holds here is the immuneACCESS table cut down to in-frame rearrangements. Part of the clones is not present; checked against another copy, under half of the missing clones reflect an unresolved V gene, and the others are unexplained. That table is the source of V, J and clone size, and D and trimming were worked out from the DNA. Here the sample has about 210,000 clones; around 91% occur a single time. The ten largest clones capture more than 4.5% of the sample.

The collaborating institutions used their own protocols to collect whole blood in K2EDTA tubes. For TCRbeta analysis, collaborator samples were shipped as frozen whole blood, as isolated PBMCs, or as DNA extracted from either sample type. Sequenced sample: peripheral blood. The receptor's source is a woman aged 35 to 49 with acute or convalescent COVID-19. The sequence joins TRBV6-1 to TRBJ1-6, with a tentative D gene TRBD1 over 5 matching bases. The CDR3 reads as follows: CASSESVGDNSPLHF. The nucleotide sequence reads TGTGCCAGCAGTGAAAGCGTAGGGGATAATTCACCCCTCCACTTT.